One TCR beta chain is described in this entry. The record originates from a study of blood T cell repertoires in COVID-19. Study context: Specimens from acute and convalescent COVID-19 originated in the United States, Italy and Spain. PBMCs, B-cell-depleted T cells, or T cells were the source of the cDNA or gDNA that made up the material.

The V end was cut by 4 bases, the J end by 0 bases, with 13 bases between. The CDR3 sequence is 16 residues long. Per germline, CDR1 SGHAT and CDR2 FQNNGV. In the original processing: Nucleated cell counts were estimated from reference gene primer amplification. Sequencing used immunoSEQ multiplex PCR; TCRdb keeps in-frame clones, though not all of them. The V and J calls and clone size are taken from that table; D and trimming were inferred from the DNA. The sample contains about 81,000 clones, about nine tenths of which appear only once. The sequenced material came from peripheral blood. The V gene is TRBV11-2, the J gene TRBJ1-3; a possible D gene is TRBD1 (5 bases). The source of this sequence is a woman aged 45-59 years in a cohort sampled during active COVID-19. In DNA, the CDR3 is TGTGCCAGCAGCTCGGCCCCAGGGTACTCTGGAAACACCATATATTTT. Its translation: CASSSAPGYSGNTIYF. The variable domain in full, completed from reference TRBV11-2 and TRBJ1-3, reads EAGVAQSPRYKIIEKRQSVAFWCNPISGHATLYWYQQILGQGPKLLIQFQNNGVVDDSQLPKDRFSAERLKGVDSTLKIQPAKLEDSAVYLCASSSAPGYSGNTIYFGEGSWLTVV.